What follows describes a single T cell receptor (beta chain). This entry belongs to a study of blood T cell repertoires in COVID-19. Study-level information: Both acute and convalescent COVID-19 samples were obtained from the United States, Italy and Spain. Sources were T cells, B-cell-depleted T cells, or PBMCs; the material itself was cDNA or gDNA.

Germline CDR1 reads GTSNPN; CDR2 reads SVGIG (reference sequence). The V end was cut by 4 bases, the J end by 2 bases, with 15 bases between. CDR3 length: 16 amino acids. Per the original data handling: Estimates of nucleated cell counts were drawn from the amplification of reference gene primers. Some clones are missing from TCRdb's copy, which holds only in-frame ones; the method was immunoSEQ multiplex PCR. V and J calls and clone size come straight from that table; D and trimming were deduced from the DNA. The table includes around 140,000 clones, 84% detected once. The sequenced sample consisted of peripheral blood. The clonotype comes from a man in his fifties or sixties with active or convalescent COVID-19. The V and J genes are TRBV30 and TRBJ2-6, with D perhaps TRBD1 (6 bases). The CDR3 reads CAWKQGSGTGANVLTF. The CDR3 region has the DNA TGTGCCTGGAAACAGGGATCGGGAACTGGGGCCAACGTCCTGACTTTC.